This is a list of T cell receptor beta chains from one sample in a study of T cell responses to AZD1222 COVID-19 vaccine. The protocol was immunoSEQ multiplex PCR, while the TCRdb copy is restricted to in-frame clones and leaves out a portion. The profile covers roughly 150,000 clones, with roughly 92% appearing a single time and approximately 5% taken by the ten largest. The source material was peripheral blood, sampled on day 0 of AZD1222 vaccination. The source is an adult in good health. Each CDR3 is given with its conserved first and last residue. A D gene is named only where the DNA matches it firmly. Clone size is shown for a subset of rows, as once, few, many or a class of expanded clone.

TRBV19	TRBJ1-1	NA	TRBD1	TGTGCCAGTAGTATAGAGCGCAGGGGGTTAGGTACTGAAGCTTTCTTT	CASSIERRGLGTEAFF
TRBV5-1	TRBJ1-1	few	NA	TGCGCCAGCAGCTTGGACACCCCAAGGAACACTGAAGCTTTCTTT	CASSLDTPRNTEAFF
TRBV3-1/TRBV3-2	TRBJ2-7	NA	NA	TGTGCCAGCAGCCAGTTAAGGGACTCCTACGAGCAGTACTTC	CASSQLRDSYEQYF
TRBV30	TRBJ1-4	NA	NA	TGTGCCTGGAGTGTTTCAGCTAATGAAAAACTGTTTTTT	CAWSVSANEKLFF
TRBV19	TRBJ2-2	NA	NA	TGTGCCAGTACTCCGCGGGGGGACAGCGGGGAGCTGTTTTTT	CASTPRGDSGELFF
TRBV6-5	TRBJ1-1	NA	NA	TGTGCCAGCTGGCGGAACACTGAAGCTTTCTTT	CASWRNTEAFF
TRBV18	TRBJ2-7	NA	NA	TGTGCCAGCTCACGCAGACTCTCCGAAAATGACGAGCAGTACTTC	CASSRRLSENDEQYF
TRBV30	TRBJ1-3	NA	TRBD1	TGTGCCTTACAGGGGCCTGGAAACACCATATATTTT	CALQGPGNTIYF
TRBV13	TRBJ1-6	NA	TRBD1	TGTGCCAGCAGCCTGCGGGACAGCGGCAATTCACCCCTCCACTTT	CASSLRDSGNSPLHF
TRBV7-9	TRBJ2-3	NA	NA	TGTGCCAGCAGCCCAAACAGAGTCACAGATACGCAGTATTTT	CASSPNRVTDTQYF
TRBV5-1	TRBJ2-2	NA	TRBD2	TGCGCCAGCAGCAGTCTAGCGGGAGAAACCGGGGAGCTGTTTTTT	CASSSLAGETGELFF
TRBV7-9	TRBJ1-6	few	NA	TGTGCCAGCAGCTACCGCTCCTATAATTCACCCCTCCACTTT	CASSYRSYNSPLHF
TRBV18	TRBJ2-7	NA	NA	TGTGCCAGCTCACCAACGGGGACCTCCTACGAGCAGTACTTC	CASSPTGTSYEQYF
TRBV2	TRBJ2-7	NA	NA	TGTGCCAGCGTAGGCAGGGGTTCCGGTTCCTACGAGCAGTACTTC	CASVGRGSGSYEQYF
TRBV24-1	TRBJ2-5	once	TRBD1	TGTGCCACCAGTGAAGGGGGCGGCAAACAAGAGACCCAGTACTTC	CATSEGGGKQETQYF